Below, 21 T cell receptor beta chains from the same sample are listed, as sequenced in a study of cytomegalovirus exposure and HLA in healthy donors. Both 60 Vbeta primers and 13 Jbeta primers went into the PCR. TCRdb's table, derived via immunoSEQ multiplex PCR, lists solely in-frame clones and lacks some. This sample's clone table lists 200,000 or so clones. What was sequenced was PBMCs. Every receptor here comes from a girl aged 2-10 years in good health and CMV-seropositive.

The gene calls are TRBV10-1 and TRBJ2-7, with 8 positions matching TRBD1. Germline V CDR1 and CDR2: WNHNN, SYGVQD (reference sequence). J lost 2 bases, V lost 3 bases, and 6 bases had no gene match. The CDR3 covers 15 residues. The CDR3 reads CASSDARTGTYEQYF. In DNA, the CDR3 is TGCGCCAGCAGTGACGCCCGGACAGGGACCTACGAGCAGTACTTC.

The V and J genes are TRBV10-3 and TRBJ2-7, with D maybe TRBD1 (5 bases). The germline V gene has CDR1 ENHRY and CDR2 SYGVKD. This CDR3 has 13 residues. The V gene lost 4 bases and the J gene lost 3 bases, with 10 bases spanning the gap. The CDR3 bases are TGTGCCATCAGTGTGACAGAACGCTACGAGCAGTACTTC. It is translated as CAISVTERYEQYF.

This sequence joins TRBV5-1 and TRBJ1-1, with 7 bases matching TRBD1. In germline, CDR1 is SGHRS, CDR2 YFSETQ. The CDR3 length is 13 residues. Losses at the gene ends were 6 bases for V and 3 bases for J; bases not matched to a gene: 5. The CDR3 region is CASTDRMDTEAFF. CDR3 coding DNA: TGCGCCAGCACGGACAGGATGGACACTGAAGCTTTCTTT.

The rearrangement joins TRBV7-2 to TRBJ2-5; 9 bases match TRBD2. The V gene end was trimmed by 4 bases and the J gene end by 3 bases; junction bases not matched to a gene: 12. Germline V gives CDR1 SGHTA, CDR2 FQGNSA. The CDR3 runs to 17 residues. CDR3 region: CASSSNLGTSSEETQYF. The CDR3 coding sequence is TGTGCCAGCAGCTCCAACCTTGGGACTAGCTCCGAAGAGACCCAGTACTTC.

The gene calls are TRBV9 and TRBJ2-7; 7 nucleotides line up with TRBD2. The CDR3 extends over 15 amino acids. The ends lost 4 bases at V and 2 bases at J; junction bases unmatched: 9. CDR1 is SGDLS and CDR2 is YYNGEE in the germline V gene. In DNA, the CDR3 is TGTGCCAGCAGCCCCACGGGGGGTATGACCTACGAGCAGTACTTC. Translated: CASSPTGGMTYEQYF. The variable domain in full, with the rest retrieved from reference TRBV9 and TRBJ2-7, is DSGVTQTPKHLITATGQRVTLRCSPRSGDLSVYWYQQSLDQGLQFLIQYYNGEERAKGNILERFSAQQFPDLHSELNLSSLELGDSALYFCASSPTGGMTYEQYFGPGTRLTVT.

The chain recombines TRBV2 with TRBJ2-1, with 10 positions matching TRBD2. The CDR3 totals 14 residues. Germline lookup yields CDR1 SNHLY and CDR2 FYNNEI. V gave up 4 bases and J gave up 8 bases; unmatched junction bases: 5. DNA for the CDR3: TGTGCCAGCAGTGGTCTAGCGGGAGACGATGAGCAGTTCTTC. Translation: CASSGLAGDDEQFF.

The CDR3 region is CASSPTNSPEAFF. The CDR3 DNA is TGTGCCAGCAGCCCTACCAACTCGCCTGAAGCTTTCTTT. J is TRBJ1-1 and V is TRBV7-9; D is uncertain. The CDR3 has 13 residues. Germline V gene sequence: CDR1 SEHNR, CDR2 FQNEAQ (reference sequence). With 5 bases removed from V and 6 bases from J, the gap between germline ends came to 13 bases.

The chain couples TRBV28 to TRBJ2-1; weak D call: TRBD1 (6 bases). Germline lookup yields CDR1 MDHEN and CDR2 SYDVKM. The CDR3 consists of 17 residues. The germline V and J ends were trimmed by 4 bases and 0 bases, with 16 bases remaining between them. In nucleotides, the CDR3 is TGTGCCAGCAGTTCAGGACCCAGGGGCTTCTCCTACAATGAGCAGTTCTTC. This encodes CASSSGPRGFSYNEQFF.

CDR3 in DNA: TGTGCCAGCAGCCGTACTAGCGGGGGAAATGAGCAGTTCTTC. Protein: CASSRTSGGNEQFF. This chain links TRBV6-5 with TRBJ2-1; 11 bases map to TRBD2. This CDR3 is built from 14 residues. V lost 6 bases to trimming and J lost 7 bases; unmatched junction nucleotides: 5. The germline V gene has CDR1 MNHEY and CDR2 SVGAGI.

J is TRBJ1-5 and V is TRBV28; tentative D call: TRBD1 (6 bases). Per the germline V gene, CDR1 is MDHEN and CDR2 is SYDVKM. This CDR3 is built from 14 residues. V was trimmed by 3 bases and J by 4 bases, leaving 10 bases between them. This chain's CDR3 is CASSFRTENQPQHF. DNA for the CDR3: TGTGCCAGCAGTTTCCGGACAGAAAATCAGCCCCAGCATTTT.

A note on this clone: The identical CDR3 is also encoded by other nucleotide sequences in the sample. V usage is TRBV27 and J usage is TRBJ2-1, with 8 nucleotides matching TRBD1. Trimming cost V 4 bases and J 4 bases; bases outside gene matches: 6. The CDR3 is 15 residues long. Germline-derived CDR1 and CDR2 are MNHEY and SMNVEV (reference sequence). Written as DNA, the CDR3 is TGTGCCAGCAGTTCCGACAGGGGATTATACAATGAGCAGTTCTTC. Translating it yields CASSSDRGLYNEQFF.

The chain has TRBV11-3 and TRBJ2-1; 8 bases map to TRBD2. There are 16 residues in the CDR3. In germline, CDR1 is SGHNT, CDR2 YENEEA. V lost 0 bases to trimming and J lost 4 bases; unmatched junction nucleotides: 5. CDR3 coding DNA: TGTGCCAGCAGCTTAGATGTCCTAGCGGGTTACAATGAGCAGTTCTTC. It yields the protein CASSLDVLAGYNEQFF.

The chain couples TRBV7-8 to TRBJ1-1, with no clear D. This CDR3 comprises 16 residues. The germline gives CDR1 SGHVS, CDR2 FQNEAQ. V lost 5 bases and J lost 0, with 16 bases in between. Here the CDR3 reads CASSPRTGFLNTEAFF. Here the CDR3 DNA reads TGTGCCAGCAGCCCGAGAACGGGGTTCCTGAACACTGAAGCTTTCTTT. Complete variable domain (other parts from reference TRBV7-8 and TRBJ1-1): GAGVSQSPRYKVAKRGQDVALRCDPISGHVSLFWYQQALGQGPEFLTYFQNEAQLDKSGLPSDRFFAERPEGSVSTLKIQRTQQEDSAVYLCASSPRTGFLNTEAFFGQGTRLTVV.

V gene TRBV5-4 combines with J gene TRBJ2-7; TRBD1 agrees at 7 bases. CDR1 SGHNT and CDR2 YYREEE come from the germline V gene (reference sequence). The ends lost 0 bases at V and 3 bases at J; junction bases unmatched: 6. The length of the CDR3 is 15 residues. The CDR3 coding sequence is TGTGCCAGCAGCTTGGTATCAGGACAGGACTACGAGCAGTACTTC. This codes for CASSLVSGQDYEQYF.

The chain uses TRBV7-2 and TRBJ2-3; D remains unclear. This CDR3 is 16 amino acids long. Germline values: CDR1 SGHTA, CDR2 FQGNSA. Trimming took 1 base from V and 0 from J, leaving 11 bases between them. The CDR3 DNA reads as TGTGCCAGCAGCTTAGTCGGCGGTTCTAGCACAGATACGCAGTATTTT. The encoded protein is CASSLVGGSSTDTQYF.

The chain carries TRBV4-1 and TRBJ2-6; possibly TRBD1 for D (5 bases). V was shortened by 3 bases and J by 4 bases, with 7 bases between the two germline ends. From germline, CDR1 is MGHRA and CDR2 YSYEKL. The CDR3 loop spans 14 amino acids. The CDR3 coding sequence is TGCGCCAGCAGCCAGGGGCTAGGGGCCAACGTCCTGACTTTC. This codes for CASSQGLGANVLTF.

The V gene is TRBV19, the J gene TRBJ2-7; D possibly corresponds to TRBD2 (6 bases). This CDR3 region has 14 residues. V lost 3 bases, J lost 2 bases, and 11 bases lay in between. Germline loops: CDR1 LNHDA, CDR2 SQIVND (reference sequence). The CDR3 loop reads CASSITDYTYEQYF. The CDR3 DNA sequence: TGTGCCAGTAGTATTACGGACTATACCTACGAGCAGTACTTC. Looking up the rest from reference TRBV19 and TRBJ2-7 gives the full variable domain: DGGITQSPKYLFRKEGQNVTLSCEQNLNHDAMYWYRQDPGQGLRLIYYSQIVNDFQKGDIAEGYSVSREKKESFPLTVTSAQKNPTAFYLCASSITDYTYEQYFGPGTRLTVT.

The CDR3 spells CASSSVAGITDTQYF. The CDR3 nucleotides are TGCGCCAGCAGCTCCGTAGCGGGGATCACAGATACGCAGTATTTT. V gene TRBV5-1 combines with J gene TRBJ2-3; 8 nucleotides match TRBD2. CDR1 and CDR2 from the germline V gene are SGHRS and YFSETQ. V was clipped by 3 bases and J by 2 bases; unmatched bases: 5. The CDR3 length is 15 residues. The variable domain in full, completed from reference TRBV5-1 and TRBJ2-3, reads KAGVTQTPRYLIKTRGQQVTLSCSPISGHRSVSWYQQTPGQGLQFLFEYFSETQRNKGNFPGRFSGRQFSNSRSEMNVSTLELGDSALYLCASSSVAGITDTQYFGPGTRLTVL.

This chain links TRBV19 with TRBJ2-2; D possibly corresponds to TRBD2 (5 bases). The ends were cut back, 4 bases at V and 0 bases at J, with 9 bases in the middle. The CDR3 loop spans 15 amino acids. The germline V gene has CDR1 LNHDA and CDR2 SQIVND (reference sequence). The DNA of the CDR3 is TGTGCCAGTAGTAAGGGAGTCGCGAACACCGGGGAGCTGTTTTTT. Translation gives CASSKGVANTGELFF.

The chain links TRBV6-6 to TRBJ2-1; the D gene is possibly TRBD2 (6 bases). In germline, CDR1 is MNHNY, CDR2 SVGAGI (reference sequence). This CDR3 spans 15 amino acids. The V end lost 7 bases, the J end lost 4 bases, and 17 bases lay between the germline ends. The CDR3 protein is CASTLGPGLYNEQFF. The CDR3 nucleotides are TGTGCCAGCACCTTGGGTCCGGGACTTTACAATGAGCAGTTCTTC.

For the CDR3, the DNA is TGTGCCAGCAGTACCTCCGGGACAGGGGTAAACGAGCAGTACTTC. Its protein is CASSTSGTGVNEQYF. The genes are TRBV6-1 and TRBJ2-7, with 10 bases aligning to TRBD1. There are 15 residues in the CDR3. Germline V gives CDR1 MNHNS, CDR2 SASEGT. V lost 5 bases, J lost 5 bases, and 9 bases stayed unmatched.